Here is one T cell receptor (beta chain) with its context. Its antigen is not identified. This sample is drawn from a study of cytomegalovirus exposure and HLA in healthy donors. Study-level information: The 120 or so validation repertoires were reported in a later analysis to have been generated on the same platform as the roughly 720 first-cohort repertoires.

TCRdb's table, derived via immunoSEQ multiplex PCR, lists solely in-frame clones and lacks some. The repertoire holds about 220,000 clones, 88% seen once, with 2.9% in the top ten. General study points: Subsequent analysis of the 100 to 150 validation repertoires found a tendency for first-cohort TCR clusters to co-occur. It was reportedly the case that the classifier diagnosed cytomegalovirus status with high specificity and sensitivity. It was approximately 150 TCR beta chains that were listed as cytomegalovirus-associated.

The clonotype comes from a woman aged 18 to 35 in good health and CMV-seronegative. The specimen was PBMCs.

The CDR3 DNA follows: TGTGCCAGCAGTGATCCAGGATCCTCTGGAAACACCATATATTTT. This sequence encodes CASSDPGSSGNTIYF. The V gene is TRBV25-1, the J gene TRBJ1-3; D unclear. The CDR3 length is 15 residues. The V gene lost 3 bases and the J gene lost 0 bases, with 9 bases spanning the gap. CDR1 MGHDK and CDR2 SYGVNS come from the germline V gene.